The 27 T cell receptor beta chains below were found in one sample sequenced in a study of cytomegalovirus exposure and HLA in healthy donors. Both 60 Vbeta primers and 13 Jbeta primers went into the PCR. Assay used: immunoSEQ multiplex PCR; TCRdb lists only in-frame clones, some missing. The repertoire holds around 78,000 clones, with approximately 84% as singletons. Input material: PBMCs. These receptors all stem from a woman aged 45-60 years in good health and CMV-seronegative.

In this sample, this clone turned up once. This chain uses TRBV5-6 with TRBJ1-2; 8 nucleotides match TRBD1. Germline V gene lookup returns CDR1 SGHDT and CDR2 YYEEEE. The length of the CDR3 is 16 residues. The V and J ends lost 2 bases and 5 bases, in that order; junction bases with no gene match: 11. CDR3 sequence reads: CASSFDRGRSLYGYTF. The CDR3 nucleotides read TGTGCCAGCAGCTTCGACAGGGGACGATCATTATATGGCTACACCTTC.

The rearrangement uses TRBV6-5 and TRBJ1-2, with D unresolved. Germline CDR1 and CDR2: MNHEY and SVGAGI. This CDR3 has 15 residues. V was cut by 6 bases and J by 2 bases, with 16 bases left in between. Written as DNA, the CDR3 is TGTGCCAGCAGACCACAGAACCCAGGAAACTATGGCTACACCTTC. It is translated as CASRPQNPGNYGYTF.

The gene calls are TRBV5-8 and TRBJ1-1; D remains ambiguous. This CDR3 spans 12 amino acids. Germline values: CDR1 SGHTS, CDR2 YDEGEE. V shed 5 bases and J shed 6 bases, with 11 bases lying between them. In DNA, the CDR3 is TGTGCCAGCAGTGGCAGTTCCCCTGAAGCTTTCTTT. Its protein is CASSGSSPEAFF.

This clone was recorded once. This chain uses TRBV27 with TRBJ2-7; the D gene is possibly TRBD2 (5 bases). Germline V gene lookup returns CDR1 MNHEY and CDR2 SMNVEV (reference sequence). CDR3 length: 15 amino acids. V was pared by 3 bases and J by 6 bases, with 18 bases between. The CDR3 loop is CASSFGEGAWGEQYF. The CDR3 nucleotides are TGTGCCAGCAGTTTTGGTGAGGGAGCTTGGGGCGAGCAGTACTTC.

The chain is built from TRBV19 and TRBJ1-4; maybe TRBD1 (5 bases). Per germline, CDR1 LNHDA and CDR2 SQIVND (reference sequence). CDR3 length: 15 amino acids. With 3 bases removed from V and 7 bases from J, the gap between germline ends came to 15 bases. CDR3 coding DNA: TGTGCCAGTAGTATTGTCTCAGGGTTTGGTGAAAAACTGTTTTTT. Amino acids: CASSIVSGFGEKLFF.

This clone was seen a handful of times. The CDR3 region has the DNA TGTGCCAGCAGCTATGGGACTAACAACATTCAGTACTTC. This sequence encodes CASSYGTNNIQYF. The chain couples TRBV6-5 to TRBJ2-4; 7 nucleotides match TRBD2. CDR1 and CDR2 (germline): MNHEY, SVGAGI. CDR3 size: 13 residues. V shed 6 bases, J shed 7 bases, and the junction held 6 bases outside the gene matches.

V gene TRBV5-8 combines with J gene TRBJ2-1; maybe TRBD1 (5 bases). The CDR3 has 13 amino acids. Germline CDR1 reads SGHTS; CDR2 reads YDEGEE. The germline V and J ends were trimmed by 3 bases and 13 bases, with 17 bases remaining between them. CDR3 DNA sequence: TGTGCCAGCAGCTCAAACAGGCCCGGGTACCAGTTCTTC. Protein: CASSSNRPGYQFF.

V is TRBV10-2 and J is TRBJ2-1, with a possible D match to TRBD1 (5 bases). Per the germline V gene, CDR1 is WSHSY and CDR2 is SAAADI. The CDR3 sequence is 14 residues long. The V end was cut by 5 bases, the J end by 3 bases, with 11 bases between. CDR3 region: CASSRTDIYNEQFF. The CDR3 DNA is TGCGCCAGCAGTAGGACGGACATCTACAATGAGCAGTTCTTC.

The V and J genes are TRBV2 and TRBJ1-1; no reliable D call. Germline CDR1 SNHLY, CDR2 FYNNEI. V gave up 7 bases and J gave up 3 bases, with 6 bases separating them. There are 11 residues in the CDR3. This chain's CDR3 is CASTTDTEAFF. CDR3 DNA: TGTGCCAGCACAACAGACACTGAAGCTTTCTTT.

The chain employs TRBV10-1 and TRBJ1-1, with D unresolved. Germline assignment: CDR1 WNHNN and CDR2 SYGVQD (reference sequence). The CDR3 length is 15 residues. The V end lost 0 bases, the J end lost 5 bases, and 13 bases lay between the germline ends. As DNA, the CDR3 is TGCGCCAGCAGTGAGTCCCAGGACGGGAAAACTGAAGCTTTCTTT. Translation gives CASSESQDGKTEAFF.

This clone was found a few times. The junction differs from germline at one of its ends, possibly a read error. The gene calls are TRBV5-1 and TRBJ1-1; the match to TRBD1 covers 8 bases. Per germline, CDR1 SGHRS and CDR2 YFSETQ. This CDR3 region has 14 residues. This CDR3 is CASTLDRVDTEAFF. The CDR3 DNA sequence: TGCGCCAGCACCTTGGACAGGGTAGACACTGAAGCTTTCTTT. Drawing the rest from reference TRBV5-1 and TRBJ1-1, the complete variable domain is KAGVTQTPRYLIKTRGQQVTLSCSPISGHRSVSWYQQTPGQGLQFLFEYFSETQRNKGNFPGRFSGRQFSNSRSEMNVSTLELGDSALYLCASTLDRVDTEAFFGQGTRLTVV.

The CDR3 region has the DNA TGTGCCAGCAGTCGGGACAGAGACTATGGCTACACCTTC. Residues: CASSRDRDYGYTF. This sequence joins TRBV25-1 and TRBJ1-2; TRBD1 aligns across 7 bases. After removal of 5 bases from V and 3 bases from J, the junction contained 3 bases not matched to a gene. Per the germline V gene, CDR1 is MGHDK and CDR2 is SYGVNS. This CDR3 spans 13 amino acids.

The CDR3 protein is CASMRGGRDEQFF. The CDR3 DNA is TGCGCCAGCATGAGGGGGGGCCGGGATGAGCAGTTCTTC. This sequence joins TRBV5-1 and TRBJ2-1; TRBD2 is a possible D gene (7 bases). CDR3 length: 13 amino acids. Germline V gene data show CDR1 as SGHRS and CDR2 as YFSETQ. V dropped 6 bases and J dropped 8 bases, with 15 bases sitting between them.

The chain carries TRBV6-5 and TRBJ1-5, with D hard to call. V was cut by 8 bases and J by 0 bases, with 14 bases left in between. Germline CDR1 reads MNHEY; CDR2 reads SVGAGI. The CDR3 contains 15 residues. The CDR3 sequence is CASSLHGDSNQPQHF. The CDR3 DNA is TGTGCCAGCTCACTACACGGGGATAGCAATCAGCCCCAGCATTTT.

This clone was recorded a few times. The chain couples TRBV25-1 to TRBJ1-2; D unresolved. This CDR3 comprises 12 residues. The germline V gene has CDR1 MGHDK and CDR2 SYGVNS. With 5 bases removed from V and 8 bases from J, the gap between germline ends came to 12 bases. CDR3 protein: CASSRGSSGYTF. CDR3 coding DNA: TGTGCCAGCAGTCGAGGGAGTAGCGGCTACACCTTC.

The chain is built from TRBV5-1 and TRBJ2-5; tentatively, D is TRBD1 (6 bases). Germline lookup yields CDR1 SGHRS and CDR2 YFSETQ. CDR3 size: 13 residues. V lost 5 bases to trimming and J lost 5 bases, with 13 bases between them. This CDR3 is CASRLTGMETQYF. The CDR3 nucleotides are TGCGCCAGCAGGCTTACAGGGATGGAGACCCAGTACTTC.

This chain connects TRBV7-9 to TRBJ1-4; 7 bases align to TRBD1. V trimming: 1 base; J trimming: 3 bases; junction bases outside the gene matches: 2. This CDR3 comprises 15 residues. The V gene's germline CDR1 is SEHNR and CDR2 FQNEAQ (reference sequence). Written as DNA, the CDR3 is TGTGCCAGCAGCTTAGGACAGGGACCTAATGAAAAACTGTTTTTT. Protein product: CASSLGQGPNEKLFF.

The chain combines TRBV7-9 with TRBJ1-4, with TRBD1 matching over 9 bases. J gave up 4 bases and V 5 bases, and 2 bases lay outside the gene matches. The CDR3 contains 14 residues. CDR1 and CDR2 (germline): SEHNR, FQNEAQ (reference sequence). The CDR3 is CASSLGQGNEKLFF. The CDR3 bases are TGTGCCAGCAGCCTGGGACAGGGTAATGAAAAACTGTTTTTT.

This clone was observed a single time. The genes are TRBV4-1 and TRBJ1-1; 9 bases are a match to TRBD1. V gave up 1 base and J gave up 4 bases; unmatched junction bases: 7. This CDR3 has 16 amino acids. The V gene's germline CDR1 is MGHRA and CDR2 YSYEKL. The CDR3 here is CASSQVQGARGTEAFF. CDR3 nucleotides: TGCGCCAGCAGCCAAGTACAGGGGGCGCGAGGCACTGAAGCTTTCTTT.

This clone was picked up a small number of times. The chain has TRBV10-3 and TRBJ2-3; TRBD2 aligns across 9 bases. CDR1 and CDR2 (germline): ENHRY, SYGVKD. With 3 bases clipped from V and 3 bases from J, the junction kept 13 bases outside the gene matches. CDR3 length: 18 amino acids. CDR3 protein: CAISDPAGRGGETDTQYF. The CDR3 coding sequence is TGTGCCATCAGTGACCCGGCGGGGCGGGGGGGCGAGACAGATACGCAGTATTTT.

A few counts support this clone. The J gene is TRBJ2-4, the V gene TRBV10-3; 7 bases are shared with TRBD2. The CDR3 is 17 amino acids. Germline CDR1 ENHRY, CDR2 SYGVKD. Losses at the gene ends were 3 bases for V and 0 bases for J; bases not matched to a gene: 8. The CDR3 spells CAISDMGGPLAKNIQYF. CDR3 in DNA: TGTGCCATCAGTGATATGGGAGGGCCCCTAGCCAAAAACATTCAGTACTTC.

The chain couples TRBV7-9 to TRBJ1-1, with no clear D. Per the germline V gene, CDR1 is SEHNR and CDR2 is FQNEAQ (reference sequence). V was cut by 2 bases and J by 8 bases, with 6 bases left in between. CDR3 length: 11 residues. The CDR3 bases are TGTGCCAGCAGCTTATCTGGCGAAGCTTTCTTT. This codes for CASSLSGEAFF.

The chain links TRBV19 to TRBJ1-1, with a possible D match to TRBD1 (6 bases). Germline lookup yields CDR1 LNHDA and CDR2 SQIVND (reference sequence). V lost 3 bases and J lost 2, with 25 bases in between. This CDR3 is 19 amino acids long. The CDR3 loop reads CASSIVGQSSPKVNTEAFF. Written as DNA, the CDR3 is TGTGCCAGTAGTATTGTTGGACAGTCGAGCCCAAAGGTAAACACTGAAGCTTTCTTT.

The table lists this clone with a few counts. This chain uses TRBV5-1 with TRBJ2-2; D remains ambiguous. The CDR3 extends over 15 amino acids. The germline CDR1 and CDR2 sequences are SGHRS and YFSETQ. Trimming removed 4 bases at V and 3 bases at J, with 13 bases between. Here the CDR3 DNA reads TGCGCCAGCAGCCCGACTCGACCTTACACCGGGGAGCTGTTTTTT. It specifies CASSPTRPYTGELFF.

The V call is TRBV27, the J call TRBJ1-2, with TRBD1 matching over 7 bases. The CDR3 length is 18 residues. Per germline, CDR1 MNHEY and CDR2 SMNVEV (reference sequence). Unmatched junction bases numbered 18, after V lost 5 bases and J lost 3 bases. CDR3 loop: CASSGLVIQRTGDYGYTF. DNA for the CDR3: TGTGCCAGCAGTGGCCTTGTTATCCAACGAACAGGGGACTATGGCTACACCTTC.

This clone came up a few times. CDR3 sequence (DNA): TGTGCCAGTAGTATCACTAGCGGGGGGGTTTCCTACAATGAGCAGTTCTTC. This codes for CASSITSGGVSYNEQFF. The V gene is TRBV19, the J gene TRBJ2-1; 13 bases line up with TRBD2. CDR3 length: 17 amino acids. V lost 3 bases and J lost 1; bases outside the gene matches: 3. Germline CDR1 reads LNHDA; CDR2 reads SQIVND (reference sequence).

Here the CDR3 DNA reads TGTGCCAGCTCACCGATGGGACTAGCGGGAGAAAGAAATACCGGGGAGCTGTTTTTT. It codes for CASSPMGLAGERNTGELFF. The gene calls are TRBV18 and TRBJ2-2; 14 nucleotides agree with TRBD2. The CDR3 contains 19 residues. V shed 3 bases, J shed 5 bases, and the junction held 11 bases outside the gene matches. Germline V gene lookup returns CDR1 KGHSH and CDR2 LQKENI.